This T cell receptor (beta chain) was identified during a study of blood T cells in healthy people across ages. Findings of the study overall: Measured against age, TCR beta diversity per million T cells decreased in a roughly linear manner. It was found that TCR beta diversity correlated strongly with the percentage of naive T cells.

The CDR3 extends over 14 amino acids. Trimming stripped 0 bases from V and 3 bases from J, with 9 bases between. Looked up from germline, CDR1 is SGHRS and CDR2 is YFSETQ. A second PCR of 7 to 11 cycles used a sample-barcoded 5' primer and a J-beta primer mix. Using its own MiXCR run on the 5' RACE reads, TCRdb lists one record per CDR3 protein. The data show over 1.5 million distinct CDR3 sequences, around half seen once. A few counts support this clonotype. The antigen is unknown. Sequencing input: blood. The TCR originated in a woman aged 40 to 49 in good health. This chain connects TRBV5-1 to TRBJ2-5, with D hard to call. The CDR3 loop reads CASSLGHTKETQYF. The CDR3 DNA follows: TGCGCCAGCAGCTTGGGACATACCAAAGAGACCCAGTACTTC.